Each of the 13 T cell receptor beta chains below was sequenced from the same sample in a study of OX40 agonist ivuxolimab in advanced cancers. This table comes from immunoSEQ multiplex PCR, and its TCRdb copy is limited to in-frame clones, with some not included. The repertoire holds about 76,000 clones, with approximately 85% as singletons. The sequencing used CD4+ or CD8+ T cells sorted from blood, collected in a trial of the OX40 agonist ivuxolimab. The source of these receptors is an adult with an advanced solid tumor such as melanoma, head and neck, liver or kidney cancer.

The chain links TRBV10-1 to TRBJ2-4, with TRBD1 matching 7 bases. CDR1 and CDR2 (germline): WNHNN, SYGVQD (reference sequence). V lost 4 bases and J lost 1; bases outside the gene matches: 13. CDR3 length equals 18 residues. The CDR3 loop is CASSVRGGRDWAKNIQYF. The CDR3 DNA reads TGCGCCAGCAGTGTTCGAGGGGGCAGAGATTGGGCCAAAAACATTCAGTACTTC.

This clone was observed a single time. This chain links TRBV18 with TRBJ1-6; D gene ambiguous. The length of the CDR3 is 14 residues. The V and J ends lost 2 bases and 7 bases respectively, with 9 bases between them. Germline V CDR1 and CDR2: KGHSH, LQKENI. The CDR3 is CASSPGQANSPLHF. The CDR3 coding sequence is TGTGCCAGCTCACCAGGTCAGGCAAATTCACCCCTCCACTTT.

A few counts support this clone. V gene TRBV5-6 combines with J gene TRBJ1-2; 7 nucleotides match TRBD1. The CDR3 extends over 14 amino acids. CDR1 and CDR2 (germline): SGHDT, YYEEEE. The V gene end was trimmed by 4 bases and the J gene end by 7 bases; junction bases not matched to a gene: 10. This CDR3 is CASSPGQGVGGYTF. CDR3 bases: TGTGCCAGCAGCCCCGGGCAGGGGGTTGGTGGCTACACCTTC.

V gene TRBV11-2 combines with J gene TRBJ2-5, with TRBD2 identical over 10 bases. V trimming: 5 bases; J trimming: 7 bases; junction bases outside the gene matches: 13. Germline CDR1 reads SGHAT; CDR2 reads FQNNGV. This CDR3 spans 16 amino acids. CDR3 loop: CASSPQPSGGWGTQYF. In nucleotides, the CDR3 is TGTGCCAGCAGCCCCCAACCTAGCGGGGGTTGGGGGACCCAGTACTTC.

The V gene is TRBV5-4, the J gene TRBJ2-3, with TRBD2 matching 12 bases. This CDR3 has 16 residues. The germline gives CDR1 SGHNT, CDR2 YYREEE (reference sequence). V shed 4 bases, J shed 12 bases, and the junction held 15 bases outside the gene matches. The CDR3 DNA reads as TGTGCCAGCAGCCAAGATGCTAGCGGGGGGGCCGGGGGACAGTATTTT. It is translated as CASSQDASGGAGGQYF.

Regarding this clone: The junction does not match germline at one end; this may be a read error. The V gene is TRBV7-7, the J gene TRBJ1-4, with 7 bases aligning to TRBD1. Germline CDR1 SSHAT, CDR2 FNYEAQ (reference sequence). CDR3 size: 13 residues. The CDR3 reads CASSTTTGTELFF. CDR3 nucleotides: TGTGCTAGCAGCACTACTACCGGGACAGAACTGTTTTTT.

J is TRBJ1-4 and V is TRBV7-8, with D possibly TRBD1 on 6 matching bases. Germline values: CDR1 SGHVS, CDR2 FQNEAQ. This CDR3 is 17 amino acids long. V lost 0 bases to trimming and J lost 0 bases, with 11 bases between them. CDR3 DNA: TGTGCCAGCAGCTTAGCCCTACAGGGCTCAACTAATGAAAAACTGTTTTTT. Residues: CASSLALQGSTNEKLFF.

V and J are TRBV5-1 and TRBJ2-5; D is undetermined. Germline CDR1 SGHRS, CDR2 YFSETQ. The CDR3 spans 13 residues. Trimming took off 2 bases at V and 2 bases at J, with 7 bases between the two ends. The CDR3, as DNA: TGCGCCAGCAGCTTCGCAGATCAAGAGACCCAGTACTTC. This codes for CASSFADQETQYF.

Here the CDR3 reads CASSLATANYGYTF. The CDR3 region has the DNA TGCGCCAGCAGCTTGGCCACGGCTAACTATGGCTACACCTTC. The chain employs TRBV5-1 and TRBJ1-2; D is ambiguous. The CDR3 runs 14 residues. V gave up 0 bases and J gave up 0 bases, with 6 bases separating them. The germline V gene has CDR1 SGHRS and CDR2 YFSETQ.

V and J are TRBV7-2 and TRBJ2-2, with 16 bases lining up with TRBD2. Per the germline V gene, CDR1 is SGHTA and CDR2 is FQGNSA. The J segment lost 5 bases and the V segment lost 4 bases, leaving 10 bases of the junction unmatched. The CDR3 extends over 19 amino acids. The CDR3, as DNA: TGTGCCAGCAGCTCCTCGGGACTAGCGGGGGGGCTGGAGACCGGGGAGCTGTTTTTT. It specifies CASSSSGLAGGLETGELFF.

This clone was seen only a few times. This chain links TRBV15 with TRBJ1-1, with unresolved D. The CDR3 is 12 residues long. Germline V gives CDR1 LNHNV, CDR2 YYDKDF (reference sequence). Trimming cost V 0 bases and J 7 bases, with 6 bases left between them. CDR3 in DNA: TGTGCCACCAGCAGAGATGCGGGTGAAGCTTTCTTT. Amino acids: CATSRDAGEAFF.

The chain joins TRBV19 to TRBJ1-4; perhaps TRBD1 as D (5 bases). The CDR3 sequence is 15 residues long. Per the germline V gene, CDR1 is LNHDA and CDR2 is SQIVND (reference sequence). V was shortened by 0 bases and J by 4 bases, with 9 bases between the two germline ends. CDR3 sequence: CASSIDAQGNEKLFF. DNA of the CDR3: TGTGCCAGTAGTATAGATGCCCAGGGTAATGAAAAACTGTTTTTT.

The V call is TRBV5-4, the J call TRBJ1-2; D not resolved. The CDR3 has 15 residues. CDR1 is SGHNT and CDR2 is YYREEE in the germline V gene (reference sequence). V gave up 3 bases and J gave up 8 bases, with 20 bases separating them. The CDR3 DNA is TGTGCCAGCAGCTCGGTCTCACGAGCAGGAGGGGGCTACACCTTC. The encoded protein is CASSSVSRAGGGYTF.